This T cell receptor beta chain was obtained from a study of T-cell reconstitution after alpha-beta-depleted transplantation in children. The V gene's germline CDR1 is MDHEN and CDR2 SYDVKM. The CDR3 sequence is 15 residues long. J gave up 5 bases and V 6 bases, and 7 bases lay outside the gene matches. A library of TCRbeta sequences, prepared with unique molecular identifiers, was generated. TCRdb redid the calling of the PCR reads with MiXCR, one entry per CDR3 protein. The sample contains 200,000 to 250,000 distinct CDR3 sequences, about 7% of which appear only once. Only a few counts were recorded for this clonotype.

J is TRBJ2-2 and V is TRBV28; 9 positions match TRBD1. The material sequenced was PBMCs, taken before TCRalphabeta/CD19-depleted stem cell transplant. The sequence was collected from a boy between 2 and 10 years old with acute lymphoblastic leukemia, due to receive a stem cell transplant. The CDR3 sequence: CASSGDRVITGELFF. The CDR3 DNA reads TGTGCCAGCAGCGGGGACAGGGTAATTACCGGGGAGCTGTTTTTT.